Below, 8 T cell receptor beta chains from the same sample are listed, as sequenced in a study of T cells in localized non-small cell lung cancer. Only in-frame clones appear in the TCRdb table, and some are missing; sequencing was by immunoSEQ multiplex PCR. The sample has over 30,000 clones; approximately 88% are singletons. This sample comprised peripheral blood, obtained before any cancer treatment. Receptors originate from a woman aged 35 to 69 with stage I lung adenocarcinoma.

This chain links TRBV30 with TRBJ2-7, with 10 bases aligning to TRBD1. The V segment lost 2 bases and the J segment 3 bases; nucleotides outside the gene matches: 4. Germline V gene lookup returns CDR1 GTSNPN and CDR2 SVGIG (reference sequence). The CDR3 runs to 14 residues. CDR3: CAWSKGDRGYEQYF. CDR3 nucleotide sequence: TGTGCCTGGAGTAAGGGGGACAGGGGCTACGAGCAGTACTTC. Full variable domain (rest looked up from reference TRBV30 and TRBJ2-7): SQTIHQWPATLVQPVGSPLSLECTVEGTSNPNLYWYRQAAGRGLQLLFYSVGIGQISSEVPQNLSASRPQDRQFILSSKKLLLSDSGFYLCAWSKGDRGYEQYFGPGTRLTVT.

In its sample, this clone was seen once. The chain recombines TRBV18 with TRBJ1-2, with a possible D match to TRBD1 (5 bases). The V end lost 2 bases, the J end lost 2 bases, and 12 bases lay between the germline ends. The CDR3 length is 15 residues. In germline, CDR1 is KGHSH, CDR2 LQKENI. CDR3 sequence (DNA): TGTGCCAGCTCACCAGACAGCGCCCTCAACTATGGCTACACCTTC. Encoded protein: CASSPDSALNYGYTF.

V is TRBV5-6 and J is TRBJ2-3; 7 bases fit TRBD1. The junction had 18 bases not matched to a gene; V was cut back by 4 bases and J by 10 bases. This CDR3 contains 16 residues. Germline V CDR1 and CDR2: SGHDT, YYEEEE. The CDR3 region is CASSSADRQNLYAQYF. The CDR3 bases are TGTGCCAGCAGCAGTGCGGACAGGCAAAACCTATATGCGCAGTATTTT. The full variable domain, in which reference TRBV5-6 and TRBJ2-3 provide the parts outside the CDR3, is DAGVTQSPTHLIKTRGQQVTLRCSPKSGHDTVSWYQQALGQGPQFIFQYYEEEERQRGNFPDRFSGHQFPNYSSELNVNALLLGDSALYLCASSSADRQNLYAQYFGPGTRLTVL.

The rearrangement links TRBV7-2 to TRBJ2-3; TRBD2 aligns across 9 bases. V trimming: 5 bases; J trimming: 4 bases; junction bases outside the gene matches: 4. The germline gives CDR1 SGHTA, CDR2 FQGNSA. CDR3 length: 14 amino acids. CDR3 coding DNA: TGTGCCAGCAGCCGGGGACTAGCCCCAGATACGCAGTATTTT. Amino acid sequence: CASSRGLAPDTQYF.

The V gene is TRBV13, the J gene TRBJ2-7, with 7 bases identical to TRBD2. Germline V lookup: CDR1 PRHDT, CDR2 FYEKMQ (reference sequence). The V gene end was trimmed by 4 bases and the J gene end by 3 bases; junction bases not matched to a gene: 12. The CDR3 spans 16 residues. The CDR3 DNA is TGTGCCAGCAGCTCCTCCTGGCGGGAGCGGGTCTACGAGCAGTACTTC. Its protein product is CASSSSWRERVYEQYF.

The chain recombines TRBV28 with TRBJ1-1, with 12 bases aligning to TRBD1. The CDR3 sequence is 16 residues long. Germline values: CDR1 MDHEN, CDR2 SYDVKM. Trimming cost V 6 bases and J 5 bases; bases outside gene matches: 10. CDR3: CASRRGTGGVGTEAFF. CDR3 in DNA: TGTGCCAGCAGGAGAGGGACAGGGGGCGTAGGGACTGAAGCTTTCTTT.

This chain links TRBV29-1 with TRBJ2-7; TRBD2 is a possible D gene (6 bases). Germline CDR1 is SQVTM and CDR2 is ANQGSEA. This CDR3 is built from 14 residues. V lost 7 bases to trimming and J lost 4 bases, with 20 bases between them. The CDR3 loop is CSASFPGLRYEQYF. The CDR3 DNA reads as TGCAGCGCTTCCTTCCCGGGACTGCGTTACGAGCAGTACTTC.

This clone was recorded only once. V is TRBV10-3 and J is TRBJ1-2, with 8 bases lining up with TRBD1. V lost 6 bases to trimming and J lost 2 bases; unmatched junction nucleotides: 14. Germline CDR1 reads ENHRY; CDR2 reads SYGVKD. The length of the CDR3 is 17 residues. The CDR3 coding sequence is TGTGCCATCAGACACTTGGCAGGGGGCGCTCAGAACTATGGCTACACCTTC. Translated, it gives CAIRHLAGGAQNYGYTF.